These 5 T cell receptor beta chains originate from one sample sequenced in a study of regulatory T cells in long-lasting Graves disease. As for time point: persistent/refractory GD, antithyroid drugs over 5 years with positive TRAb. PBMCs provided the RNA from which the TCR library was made. Arm-PCR of CDR3 regions with iRepertoire HTBI primers generated TCR beta libraries. MiXCR, run by TCRdb on the multiplex PCR reads, gives a single entry per CDR3 protein. Here the sample spans fewer than 450,000 distinct CDR3 sequences, about 20% being singletons. This material consisted of peripheral blood mononuclear cells (PBMCs), taken when the disease was refractory, from a patient treated with antithyroid drugs. The receptors originated from a female donor with Graves disease.

This clonotype came up many times. The chain combines TRBV28 with TRBJ2-7, with D perhaps TRBD2 (6 bases). CDR3 length: 13 residues. Trimming cost V 3 bases and J 3 bases, with 9 bases left between them. Germline V gene sequence: CDR1 MDHEN, CDR2 SYDVKM. DNA for the CDR3: TGTGCCAGCAGTTTCGGGGGTCTCTACGAGCAGTACTTC. It specifies CASSFGGLYEQYF. Filled out from reference TRBV28 and TRBJ2-7, the complete variable domain reads DVKVTQSSRYLVKRTGEKVFLECVQDMDHENMFWYRQDPGLGLRLIYFSYDVKMKEKGDIPEGYSVSREKKERFSLILESASTNQTSMYLCASSFGGLYEQYFGPGTRLTVT.

This clonotype was seen many times. Mismatch with germline at one junction end may stem from a read error. This sequence joins TRBV28 and TRBJ2-5; TRBD2 matches at 12 bases. Germline values: CDR1 MDHEN, CDR2 SYDVKM. The CDR3 totals 16 residues. CDR3 DNA sequence: TGTGCCAGCAGTCCGGGACTAGCGGGCCACCAGGAGACCCAGTACTTC. Its translation: CASSPGLAGHQETQYF.

This chain joins TRBV27 and TRBJ1-3; TRBD1 agrees at 10 bases. This CDR3 is 19 amino acids long. Trimming removed 0 bases from V and 0 bases from J; junction bases left unmatched: 8. Germline loops: CDR1 MNHEY, CDR2 SMNVEV (reference sequence). For the CDR3, the DNA is TGTGCCAGCAGTTTATCGTGGGACAGGGGCCAAAACTCTGGAAACACCATATATTTT. This translates into CASSLSWDRGQNSGNTIYF.

This clonotype occurred many times. This chain connects TRBV29-1 to TRBJ1-1, with 7 bases matching TRBD1. Germline assignment: CDR1 SQVTM and CDR2 ANQGSEA. The V segment lost 3 bases and the J segment 4 bases; nucleotides outside the gene matches: 2. The CDR3 length is 12 residues. The CDR3 bases are TGCAGCGTTGAGTACAGGGGCACTGAAGCTTTCTTT. Translated: CSVEYRGTEAFF.

This clonotype was detected ten times or more. The chain has TRBV7-8 and TRBJ1-1; D unresolved. This CDR3 has 13 amino acids. Germline lookup yields CDR1 SGHVS and CDR2 FQNEAQ. The V and J ends lost 8 bases and 5 bases respectively, with 15 bases between them. The CDR3: CASPSCRETEAFF. CDR3 nucleotides: TGTGCCAGCCCCTCCTGTCGCGAGACTGAAGCTTTCTTT.